This T cell receptor beta chain was documented in a study of Ad26.COV2.S vaccination and SARS-CoV-2 variants. Turning to the study itself: Vaccine-arm donor from the placebo-controlled COV1001 Ad26.COV2.S trial. Administration of Ad26.COV2.S was intramuscular, either once or twice 56 days apart.

Study-wide points: Post-vaccination spike-specific CD8+ and CD4+ T cell responses reportedly had substantial breadth. Greater spike-specific TCR breadth was seen in vaccine recipients than in placebo recipients.

The treatment: some 19 received Ad26.COV2.S at low or high dose, single or two shots; roughly five received placebo; per-sample allocation not given. Sampling was performed 63 days after the first vaccine or placebo injection. About this clone itself: The antigen remains undetermined.

V lost 6 bases and J 6 bases, leaving 11 bases between the germline ends. The CDR3 contains 12 residues. CDR1 LNHDA and CDR2 SQIVND come from the germline V gene (reference sequence). TCRdb keeps only in-frame clones here, not all; method: immunoSEQ multiplex PCR. The repertoire has about 330,000 clones, 85% to 90% of them found once; the top ten carry about 5%. The clonotype was recovered from a person between 18 and 65 years old who received the Ad26.COV2.S COVID-19 vaccine or a placebo. Sequences were derived from peripheral blood, sampled in a trial of Ad26.COV2.S vaccine versus placebo. The chain links TRBV19 to TRBJ1-2; no clear D gene. The CDR3 is CASRPGNDGYTF. Written as DNA, the CDR3 is TGTGCCAGTAGGCCAGGCAATGATGGCTACACCTTC.